This TCR beta chain was profiled in a study of blood T cell repertoires in COVID-19. Overall study: Samples taken during acute and convalescent COVID-19 were collected in the United States, Italy and Spain. Sources were T cells, B-cell-depleted T cells, or PBMCs; the material itself was cDNA or gDNA.

The CDR3 runs to 15 residues. The V end lost 7 bases, the J end lost 0 bases, and 13 bases lay between the germline ends. CDR1 is LNHDA and CDR2 is SQIVND in the germline V gene (reference sequence). Profiled with immunoSEQ multiplex PCR; TCRdb holds only in-frame clones, not every one. Of approximately 72,000 clones in the sample, 86% are singletons; the top ten hold over 10%. The source material was peripheral blood. The rearrangement uses TRBV19 and TRBJ1-3; D is perhaps TRBD1 (5 bases). The clonotype originates from a woman aged 60-70 years with acute or convalescent COVID-19. The CDR3 DNA sequence: TGTGCCAGTAAGAGCAAGGGGATCTCTGGAAACACCATATATTTT. This codes for CASKSKGISGNTIYF.